The rows below give T cell receptor beta chains drawn from one sample of a study of blood T cell repertoires in COVID-19. Using immunoSEQ multiplex PCR, the repertoire was profiled, and TCRdb retains in-frame clones only, with some absent. Of about 200,000 clones listed, 70% to 80% were seen once; the top ten hold around 5.4%. The sequenced sample consisted of peripheral blood. The receptors were sampled from a woman aged 40 to 49 with COVID-19, enrolled during active disease. CDR3s include the opening cysteine and the closing phenylalanine or tryptophan. Fields, in order: D gene, J gene, clone size, V gene, CDR3 DNA, CDR3 protein. A D gene is named only where the DNA matches it firmly. The size field is filled for only some rows; it gives once, few, many or a size class.

>TRBD2|TRBJ2-1|NA|TRBV6-4
TGTGCCAGCAGTGACTCAGCGGGGGCCCGCTCCTACAATGAGCAGTTCTTC
CASSDSAGARSYNEQFF
>TRBD1|TRBJ2-1|once|TRBV7-9
TGTGCCAGCAGCGGCCGGGACAGGGGGTTTCTTGAGCAGTTCTTC
CASSGRDRGFLEQFF
>NA|TRBJ2-3|NA|TRBV7-6
TGTGCCAGCAGCTTACTCGCCACCGGCGGGGGCACAGATACGCAGTATTTT
CASSLLATGGGTDTQYF
>TRBD1|TRBJ1-5|NA|TRBV6-5
TGTGCCAGCAGTCTAGGACAGGGGAACCAGCCCCAGCATTTT
CASSLGQGNQPQHF
>TRBD1|TRBJ1-2|once|TRBV11-2
TGTGCCAGCAGCTTCAAGGGGGCGCGAAACTATGGCTACACCTTC
CASSFKGARNYGYTF
>TRBD1|TRBJ1-1|once|TRBV10-1
TGCGCCAGCAGTGATGGTACAGGGGGAACTGAAGCTTTCTTT
CASSDGTGGTEAFF
>TRBD2|TRBJ2-5|NA|TRBV7-2
TGTGCCAGCAGCGAACAAGGACTAGTCCAAGAGACCCAGTACTTC
CASSEQGLVQETQYF
>TRBD2|TRBJ2-7|few|TRBV12-5
TGTGCTAGTGGTCCTAGCGGGGGGGTGTGGCAGTACTTC
CASGPSGGVWQYF
>TRBD1|TRBJ1-2|NA|TRBV5-3
TGTGCCAGAAGCCAACCCACGACAGGGCCAAGCCCTTATGGCTACACCTTC
CARSQPTTGPSPYGYTF
>TRBD1|TRBJ2-7|few|TRBV10-3
TGTGCCATCACCGCGGACAGGGAAAACGAGCAGTACTTC
CAITADRENEQYF
>NA|TRBJ1-5|NA|TRBV7-7
TGTGCCAGCAGCTTACAAACAGACCATCAGCCCCAGCATTTT
CASSLQTDHQPQHF
>NA|TRBJ2-5|few|TRBV29-1
TGCAGCGTTGGAGGGGGTCAAGAGACCCAGTACTTC
CSVGGGQETQYF
>NA|TRBJ2-2|NA|TRBV18
TGTGCCAGCTCACTAGAGGTCACGGACGGGGAGCTGTTTTTT
CASSLEVTDGELFF
>NA|TRBJ2-2|NA|TRBV18
TGTGCCAGCTCACCACTGAGCGGTCCAAGGACCGGGGAGCTGTTTTTT
CASSPLSGPRTGELFF
>TRBD1|TRBJ2-7|NA|TRBV27
TGTGCCAGCAGCCTGAGACAGGGCTCCTACGAGCAGTACTTC
CASSLRQGSYEQYF
>TRBD2|TRBJ2-3|many|TRBV3-1/TRBV3-2
TGTGCCAGCAGCCTTCGGGAGGGGCGGGATACGCAGTATTTT
CASSLREGRDTQYF
>NA|TRBJ1-1|few|TRBV4-1
TGCGCCAGCAGCCCCAGACAGAGGAACACTGAAGCTTTCTTT
CASSPRQRNTEAFF
>NA|TRBJ1-2|few|TRBV12-3/TRBV12-4
TGTGCCAGCAGTTTTAGGGGCGACTATGGCTACACCTTC
CASSFRGDYGYTF
>TRBD1|TRBJ1-1|NA|TRBV7-2
TGTGCCAGCAGCTTAACGGCGGACAGGGATCTTTTCTTT
CASSLTADRDLFF
>TRBD2|TRBJ2-1|NA|TRBV5-1
TGCGCCAGCAGCCGATTTAGCGGGAGTGATGAGCAGTTCTTC
CASSRFSGSDEQFF